One sample yielded the 26 T cell receptor beta chains listed below, sequenced in a study of blood T cells in healthy people across ages. Next came a second PCR, run for roughly 6 to 11 cycles, which used a sample-barcoded 5' primer along with a J-beta primer mix. TCRdb independently ran MiXCR on the 5' RACE reads; one entry per CDR3 protein. The profile shows nearly 1 million distinct CDR3 sequences, just over 50% of them singletons. The sample was blood. The receptor source for this set is a woman aged 60-70 years in good health.

J is TRBJ1-5 and V is TRBV2; possibly TRBD1 for D (5 bases). The germline V gene has CDR1 SNHLY and CDR2 FYNNEI. The V end was cut by 10 bases, the J end by 1 base, with 11 bases between. The CDR3 spans 13 residues. Here the CDR3 DNA reads TGTGCCAACAGACGGGACAGCAATCAGCCCCAGCATTTT. Its protein is CANRRDSNQPQHF.

The chain employs TRBV12-3 or TRBV12-4 and TRBJ2-7; TRBD2 might be the D (5 bases). There are 14 residues in the CDR3. V was trimmed by 0 bases and J by 3 bases, leaving 9 bases between them. The DNA of the CDR3 is TGTGCCAGCAGTTTAGCACGACGGGGCTACGAGCAGTACTTC. It yields the protein CASSLARRGYEQYF.

Worth noting for this clonotype: Since a much larger clone is just one base distant, this may be a read error. In DNA, the CDR3 is TGTGCCAGCAGTTCAAAGGGGGAGACCCAGTACTTC. Translation: CASSSKGETQYF. V is TRBV12-3 or TRBV12-4 and J is TRBJ2-5; tentatively, D is TRBD1 (5 bases). The V end lost 4 bases, the J end lost 5 bases, and 8 bases lay between the germline ends. The CDR3 spans 12 residues.

The chain combines TRBV5-1 with TRBJ2-7, with D maybe TRBD2 (6 bases). In germline, CDR1 is SGHRS, CDR2 YFSETQ. CDR3 length equals 14 residues. V lost 6 bases and J 2 bases, leaving 15 bases between the germline ends. The CDR3 reads CASNMGLAPYEQYF. The CDR3 DNA reads as TGCGCCAGCAACATGGGGCTAGCGCCCTACGAGCAGTACTTC.

The rearrangement joins TRBV27 to TRBJ2-3, with D maybe TRBD2 (6 bases). The germline V gene encodes CDR1 MNHEY and CDR2 SMNVEV (reference sequence). The ends were cut back, 10 bases at V and 2 bases at J, with 22 bases in the middle. The CDR3 spans 16 residues. The CDR3 DNA is TGTGCCACGATGAAGGATCGGGGGTACCCCACAGATACGCAGTATTTT. This gives the protein CATMKDRGYPTDTQYF.

The chain links TRBV28 to TRBJ1-5; no firm D call. V lost 3 bases and J 0 bases, leaving 9 bases between the germline ends. Germline values: CDR1 MDHEN, CDR2 SYDVKM. The CDR3 extends over 15 amino acids. In nucleotides, the CDR3 is TGTGCCAGCAGTTTTCACGGGGATAGCAATCAGCCCCAGCATTTT. Amino acid sequence: CASSFHGDSNQPQHF.

This clonotype has just a few counts. The J gene is TRBJ2-1, the V gene TRBV20-1; D is ambiguous. The CDR3 sequence is 13 residues long. CDR1 DFQATT and CDR2 SNEGSKA come from the germline V gene (reference sequence). V lost 2 bases and J lost 5, with 10 bases in between. For the CDR3, the DNA is TGCAGTGCTAGACTCTCTTCCGACAATGAGCAGTTCTTC. Its translation is CSARLSSDNEQFF.

The V and J genes are TRBV5-1 and TRBJ2-5; 8 bases align to TRBD1. CDR1 is SGHRS and CDR2 is YFSETQ in the germline V gene. CDR3 size: 14 residues. V lost 3 bases to trimming and J lost 11 bases; unmatched junction nucleotides: 12. The CDR3 nucleotides are TGCGCCAGCAGCTGGACGGGACAGGAGTACGGGCAGTACTTC. Its protein is CASSWTGQEYGQYF.

The gene calls are TRBV5-1 and TRBJ2-5, with D maybe TRBD2 (5 bases). The CDR3 contains 15 residues. Germline loops: CDR1 SGHRS, CDR2 YFSETQ. V dropped 0 bases and J dropped 2 bases, with 11 bases sitting between them. The CDR3 sequence: CASSLAVGEQETQYF. The CDR3 coding sequence is TGCGCCAGCAGCTTGGCTGTGGGAGAACAAGAGACCCAGTACTTC.

The chain uses TRBV10-3 and TRBJ2-3, with TRBD2 as a possible D gene (6 bases). CDR1 and CDR2 (germline): ENHRY, SYGVKD. The CDR3 length is 13 residues. V lost 4 bases to trimming and J lost 5 bases, with 10 bases between them. CDR3 region: CAISAQGGDTQYF. The DNA for the CDR3 is TGTGCCATCAGTGCGCAGGGAGGAGATACGCAGTATTTT.

The chain joins TRBV4-1 to TRBJ2-7; TRBD1 agrees at 10 bases. The V and J ends lost 5 bases and 3 bases, in that order; junction bases with no gene match: 7. The CDR3 has 15 residues. Germline V lookup: CDR1 MGHRA, CDR2 YSYEKL. CDR3 in DNA: TGCGCCAGCAGCACCTCCGGGACAGGGGTCTACGAGCAGTACTTC. Protein sequence: CASSTSGTGVYEQYF.

The chain employs TRBV21-1 and TRBJ2-7; the D call in the table, TRBD1, was not verified against the DNA. TRBV21-1 is shown as a pseudogene. The CDR3 extends over 15 amino acids. CDR3 bases: TGTGCCAGCAGCAAAGACAGGGGAGCCTCCTACGAGCAGTACTTC. Its protein is CASSKDRGASYEQYF.

A remark on this clonotype: Germline and junction disagree at one end, which may indicate a read error. This sequence joins TRBV28 and TRBJ2-7; TRBD1 matches 7 bases. Germline V gene lookup returns CDR1 MDHEN and CDR2 SYDVKM. This CDR3 contains 15 residues. The CDR3 reads CASSLHRDSSYEQNF. The CDR3 DNA follows: TGTGCCAGCAGCCTCCACCGGGACAGCTCCTACGAGCAGAACTTC.

The chain couples TRBV18 to TRBJ2-3, with D possibly being TRBD2 (5 bases). The CDR3 consists of 15 residues. The V and J ends lost 2 bases and 3 bases respectively, with 12 bases between them. The V gene's germline CDR1 is KGHSH and CDR2 LQKENI. The DNA of the CDR3 is TGTGCCAGCTCACCAAAAGGACTGGAAACAGATACGCAGTATTTT. Its translation is CASSPKGLETDTQYF. The full variable domain, its missing parts supplied by reference TRBV18 and TRBJ2-3, is NAGVMQNPRHLVRRRGQEARLRCSPMKGHSHVYWYRQLPEEGLKFMVYLQKENIIDESGMPKERFSAEFPKEGPSILRIQQVVRGDSAAYFCASSPKGLETDTQYFGPGTRLTVL.

This clonotype was detected ten times or more. The chain uses TRBV18 and TRBJ2-7; the match to TRBD2 covers 15 bases. This CDR3 contains 16 residues. V was pared by 3 bases and J by 7 bases, with 7 bases of the junction left unmatched. The V gene's germline CDR1 is KGHSH and CDR2 LQKENI. In DNA, the CDR3 is TGTGCCAGCTCACCTAGGACTAGCGGGAGGGTTCAAGAGCAGTACTTC. It codes for CASSPRTSGRVQEQYF.

V and J are TRBV6-2 or TRBV6-3 and TRBJ2-5, with D possibly being TRBD2 (5 bases). The ends were cut back, 10 bases at V and 11 bases at J, with 14 bases in the middle. The CDR3 consists of 10 residues. The germline V gene has CDR1 MNHEY and CDR2 SVGEGT. CDR3 nucleotide sequence: TGTGCCACCATGGGTGGACTGCAGTACTTC. Translating it yields CATMGGLQYF.

V usage is TRBV10-1 and J usage is TRBJ2-5; maybe TRBD2 (6 bases). Per germline, CDR1 WNHNN and CDR2 SYGVQD (reference sequence). The CDR3 is 14 residues long. With 10 bases removed from V and 4 bases from J, the gap between germline ends came to 19 bases. This chain's CDR3 is CANKGLRSGETQYF. CDR3 bases: TGCGCCAACAAAGGACTACGGTCGGGAGAGACCCAGTACTTC.

This clonotype was seen a few times. The V call is TRBV24-1, the J call TRBJ2-3; 11 bases align to TRBD2. The CDR3 length is 17 residues. The trim removed 4 bases at V and 7 bases at J, leaving 12 bases unmatched. From germline, CDR1 is KGHDR and CDR2 SFDVKD. CDR3 amino acids: CATSERSGRATRHTQYF. In nucleotides, the CDR3 is TGTGCCACCAGTGAGCGTAGCGGGAGGGCCACGCGCCATACGCAGTATTTT.

The rearrangement uses TRBV4-1 and TRBJ1-5, with 8 bases matching TRBD1. CDR1 MGHRA and CDR2 YSYEKL come from the germline V gene. The CDR3 is made up of 15 amino acids. Losses at the gene ends were 1 base for V and 7 bases for J; bases not matched to a gene: 6. The CDR3 region is CASSQVSTGVQPQHF. The CDR3 coding sequence is TGCGCCAGCAGCCAAGTCTCGACAGGGGTACAGCCCCAGCATTTT.

This clonotype was observed a handful of times. The chain uses TRBV27 and TRBJ2-6; D uncertain. The CDR3 covers 15 residues. CDR1 MNHEY and CDR2 SMNVEV come from the germline V gene (reference sequence). The V gene lost 6 bases and the J gene lost 2 bases, with 11 bases spanning the gap. The CDR3 DNA sequence: TGTGCCAGCAGCCGCAGGCAAACTGGGGCCAACGTCCTGACTTTC. It translates to CASSRRQTGANVLTF.

The chain is built from TRBV7-6 and TRBJ2-7; the D gene could be TRBD1 or TRBD2 (5 bases each). Germline V lookup: CDR1 SGHVS, CDR2 FNYEAQ. The length of the CDR3 is 14 residues. Between the trimmed V and J ends, which lost 0 bases and 6 bases, there was a span of 12 bases. CDR3 protein: CASSLASRGSEQYF. CDR3 DNA sequence: TGTGCCAGCAGCTTAGCGTCGAGGGGCTCCGAGCAGTACTTC.

This clonotype has only one observation. The chain is built from TRBV5-1 and TRBJ2-3, with D possibly matching TRBD2 (8 bases). Germline-derived CDR1 and CDR2 are SGHRS and YFSETQ. The ends were cut back, 5 bases at V and 6 bases at J, with 19 bases in the middle. The CDR3 runs 15 residues. The CDR3 bases are TGCGCCAGCAGAACTAGCGGTTCCAGGGGGGATACGCAGTATTTT. Protein sequence: CASRTSGSRGDTQYF.

The chain combines TRBV7-9 with TRBJ2-4; 8 bases are a match to TRBD1. Unmatched junction bases numbered 14, after V lost 3 bases and J lost 13 bases. In germline, CDR1 is SEHNR, CDR2 FQNEAQ (reference sequence). The length of the CDR3 is 15 residues. Here the CDR3 reads CASSFSTGVTGEQYF. DNA of the CDR3: TGTGCCAGCAGCTTTTCGACAGGGGTGACGGGGGAGCAGTACTTC.

Written as DNA, the CDR3 is TGTGCCAGCAGCGTAGTAGTGGGGAACACCGGGGAGCTGTTTTTT. Its translation: CASSVVVGNTGELFF. J is TRBJ2-2 and V is TRBV9; D call uncertain. V was shortened by 0 bases and J by 1 base, with 7 bases between the two germline ends. Germline V gives CDR1 SGDLS, CDR2 YYNGEE. CDR3 length: 15 residues.

Here the CDR3 DNA reads TGTGCCAGCAGTGACGATAGCCCCTACGAGCAGTACTTC. Its translation: CASSDDSPYEQYF. This sequence joins TRBV25-1 and TRBJ2-7; D not certain. CDR1 is MGHDK and CDR2 is SYGVNS in the germline V gene. This CDR3 has 13 residues. Deletions cut 3 bases from V and 2 bases from J, with 8 bases between.

The chain links TRBV28 to TRBJ2-1; D is undetermined. V was pared by 4 bases and J by 9 bases, with 7 bases between. The CDR3 runs 11 residues. The germline CDR1 and CDR2 sequences are MDHEN and SYDVKM. The CDR3 here is CASSWLVEQFF. The CDR3 nucleotides read TGTGCCAGCAGTTGGTTAGTTGAGCAGTTCTTC.